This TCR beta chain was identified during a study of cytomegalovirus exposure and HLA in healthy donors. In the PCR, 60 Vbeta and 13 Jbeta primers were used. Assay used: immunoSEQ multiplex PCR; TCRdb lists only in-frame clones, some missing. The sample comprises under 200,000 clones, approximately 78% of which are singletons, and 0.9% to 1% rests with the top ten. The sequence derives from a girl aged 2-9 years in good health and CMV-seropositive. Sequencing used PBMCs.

The CDR3 sequence: CASSQVGDRGRWEKLFF. The DNA of the CDR3 is TGCGCCAGCAGCCAAGTAGGGGACAGGGGGAGATGGGAAAAACTGTTTTTT. The chain is built from TRBV4-1 and TRBJ1-4; 11 nucleotides line up with TRBD1. Per germline, CDR1 MGHRA and CDR2 YSYEKL. The CDR3 extends over 17 amino acids. V was pared by 1 base and J by 8 bases, with 9 bases of the junction left unmatched.